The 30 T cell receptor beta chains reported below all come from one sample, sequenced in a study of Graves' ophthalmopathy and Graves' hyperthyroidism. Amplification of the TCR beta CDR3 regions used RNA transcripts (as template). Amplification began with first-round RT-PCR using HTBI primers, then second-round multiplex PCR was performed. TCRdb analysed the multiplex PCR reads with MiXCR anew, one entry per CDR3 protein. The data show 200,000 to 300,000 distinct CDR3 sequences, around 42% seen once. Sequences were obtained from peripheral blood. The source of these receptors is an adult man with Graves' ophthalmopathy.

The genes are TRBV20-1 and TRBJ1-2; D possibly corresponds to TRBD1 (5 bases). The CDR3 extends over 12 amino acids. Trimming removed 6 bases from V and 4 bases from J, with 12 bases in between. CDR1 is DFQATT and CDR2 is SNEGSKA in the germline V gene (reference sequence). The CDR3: CSALSGSYGYTF. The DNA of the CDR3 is TGCAGTGCATTATCAGGGAGCTATGGCTACACCTTC.

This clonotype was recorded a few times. Written as DNA, the CDR3 is TGCGCCAGCAGCCCACAGGGGATCGGCAATCAGCCCCAGCATTTT. Protein: CASSPQGIGNQPQHF. The V and J genes are TRBV5-1 and TRBJ1-5; 7 nucleotides match TRBD1. The germline gives CDR1 SGHRS, CDR2 YFSETQ. This CDR3 is built from 15 residues. J gave up 2 bases and V 4 bases, and 6 bases lay outside the gene matches. The variable domain in full, with the rest retrieved from reference TRBV5-1 and TRBJ1-5, is KAGVTQTPRYLIKTRGQQVTLSCSPISGHRSVSWYQQTPGQGLQFLFEYFSETQRNKGNFPGRFSGRQFSNSRSEMNVSTLELGDSALYLCASSPQGIGNQPQHFGDGTRLSIL.

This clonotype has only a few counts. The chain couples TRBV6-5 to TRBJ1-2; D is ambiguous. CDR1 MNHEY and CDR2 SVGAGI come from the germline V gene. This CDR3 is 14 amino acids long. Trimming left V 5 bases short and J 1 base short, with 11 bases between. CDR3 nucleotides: TGTGCCAGCAGTGAAGGCGGCAGTAACTATGGCTACACCTTC. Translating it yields CASSEGGSNYGYTF.

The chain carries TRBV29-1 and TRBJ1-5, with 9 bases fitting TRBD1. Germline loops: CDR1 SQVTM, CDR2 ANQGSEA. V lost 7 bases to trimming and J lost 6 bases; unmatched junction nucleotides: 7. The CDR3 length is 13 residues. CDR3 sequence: CSAQTGGSQPQHF. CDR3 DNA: TGCAGCGCCCAGACAGGGGGTAGTCAGCCCCAGCATTTT.

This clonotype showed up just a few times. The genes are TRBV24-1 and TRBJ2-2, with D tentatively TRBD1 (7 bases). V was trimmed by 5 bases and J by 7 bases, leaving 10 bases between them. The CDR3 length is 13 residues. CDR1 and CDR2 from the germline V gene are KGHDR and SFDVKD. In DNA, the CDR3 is TGTGCCACCAGTGCCCAGGGGGGCGGGGAGCTGTTTTTT. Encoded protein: CATSAQGGGELFF.

CDR3 protein: CASSFWRPDYEQYF. CDR3 bases: TGTGCCAGCAGCTTTTGGCGTCCTGACTACGAGCAGTACTTC. The chain combines TRBV11-2 with TRBJ2-7; D gene ambiguous. From germline, CDR1 is SGHAT and CDR2 FQNNGV. Trimming pared 3 bases from V and 3 bases from J, leaving 12 bases between. The length of the CDR3 is 14 residues.

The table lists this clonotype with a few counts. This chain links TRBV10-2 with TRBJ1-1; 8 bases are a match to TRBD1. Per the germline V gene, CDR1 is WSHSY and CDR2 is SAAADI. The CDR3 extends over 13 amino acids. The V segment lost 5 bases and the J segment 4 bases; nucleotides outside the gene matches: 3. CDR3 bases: TGCGCCAGCAGTCTGACAGGGGTCACTGAAGCTTTCTTT. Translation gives CASSLTGVTEAFF.

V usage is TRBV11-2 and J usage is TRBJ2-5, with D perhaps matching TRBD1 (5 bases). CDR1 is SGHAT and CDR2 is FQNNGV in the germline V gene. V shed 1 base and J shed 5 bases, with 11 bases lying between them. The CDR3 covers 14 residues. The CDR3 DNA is TGTGCCAGCAGCTTAGGGACACGGAGCGAGACCCAGTACTTC. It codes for CASSLGTRSETQYF.

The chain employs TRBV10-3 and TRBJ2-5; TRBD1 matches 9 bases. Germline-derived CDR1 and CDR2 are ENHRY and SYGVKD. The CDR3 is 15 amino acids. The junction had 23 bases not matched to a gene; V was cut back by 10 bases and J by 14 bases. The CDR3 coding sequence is TGTGCCAGCAGCCTGGACAGGGGTCCGTCTTTTTCCGCTTACTTC. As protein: CASSLDRGPSFSAYF.

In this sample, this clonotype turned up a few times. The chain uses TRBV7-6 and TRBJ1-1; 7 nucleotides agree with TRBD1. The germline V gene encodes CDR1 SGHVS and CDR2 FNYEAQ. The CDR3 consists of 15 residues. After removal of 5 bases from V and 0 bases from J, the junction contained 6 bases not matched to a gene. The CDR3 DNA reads TGTGCCAGCAGCCTACCACAGGGGCTGAACACTGAAGCTTTCTTT. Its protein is CASSLPQGLNTEAFF.

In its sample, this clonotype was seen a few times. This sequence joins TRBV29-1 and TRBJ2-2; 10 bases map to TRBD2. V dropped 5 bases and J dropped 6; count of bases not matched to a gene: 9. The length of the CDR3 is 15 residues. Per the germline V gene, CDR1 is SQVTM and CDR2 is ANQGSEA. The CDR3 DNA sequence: TGCAGCGTTCTCTCGGGACTAGCGTCTTCCGGGGAGCTGTTTTTT. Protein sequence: CSVLSGLASSGELFF.

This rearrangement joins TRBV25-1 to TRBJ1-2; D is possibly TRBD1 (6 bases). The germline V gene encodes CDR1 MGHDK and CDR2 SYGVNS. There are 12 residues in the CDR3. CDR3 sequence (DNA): TGTGCTAGTGGTGCACAGGGAATCGGCTACACCTTC. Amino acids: CASGAQGIGYTF.

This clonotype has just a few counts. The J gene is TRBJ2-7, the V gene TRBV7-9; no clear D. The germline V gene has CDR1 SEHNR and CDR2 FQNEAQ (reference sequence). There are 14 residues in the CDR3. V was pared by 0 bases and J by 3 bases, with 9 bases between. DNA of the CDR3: TGTGCCAGCAGCTTAGCGGCATCAAACTACGAGCAGTACTTC. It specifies CASSLAASNYEQYF.

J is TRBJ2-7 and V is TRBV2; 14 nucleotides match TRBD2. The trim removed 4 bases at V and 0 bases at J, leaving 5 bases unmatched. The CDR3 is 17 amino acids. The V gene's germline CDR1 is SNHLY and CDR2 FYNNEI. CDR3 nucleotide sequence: TGTGCCAGCAGTGCGGGGACTAGCGGGGGCCTCTCCTACGAGCAGTACTTC. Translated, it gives CASSAGTSGGLSYEQYF.

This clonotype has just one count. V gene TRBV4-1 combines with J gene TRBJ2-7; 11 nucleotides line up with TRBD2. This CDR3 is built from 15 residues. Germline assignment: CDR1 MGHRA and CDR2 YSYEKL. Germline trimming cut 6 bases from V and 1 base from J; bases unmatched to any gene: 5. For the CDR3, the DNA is TGCGCCAGCAGGTCCGGGACTAGCGGATCCTACGAGCAGTACTTC. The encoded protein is CASRSGTSGSYEQYF.

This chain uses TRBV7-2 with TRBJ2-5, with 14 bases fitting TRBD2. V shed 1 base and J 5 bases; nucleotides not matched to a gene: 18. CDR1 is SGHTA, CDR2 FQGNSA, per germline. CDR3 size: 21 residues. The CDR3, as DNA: TGTGCCAGCAGCTTAGTGGGAGCCGTGACTAGCGGGGGGGCCGTGAAGGAGACCCAGTACTTC. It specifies CASSLVGAVTSGGAVKETQYF.

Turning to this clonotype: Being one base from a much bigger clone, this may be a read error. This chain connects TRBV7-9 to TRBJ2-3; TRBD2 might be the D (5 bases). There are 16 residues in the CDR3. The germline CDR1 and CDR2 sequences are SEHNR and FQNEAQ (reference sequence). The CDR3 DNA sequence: TGTGCCACCAGCCCTAATATCGGGGAGACATCCTATACGCAGTATTTT. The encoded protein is CATSPNIGETSYTQYF.

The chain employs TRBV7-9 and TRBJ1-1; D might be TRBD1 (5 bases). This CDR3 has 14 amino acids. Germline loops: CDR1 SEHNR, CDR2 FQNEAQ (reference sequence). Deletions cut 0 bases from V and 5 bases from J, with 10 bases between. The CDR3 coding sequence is TGTGCCAGCAGCTTAGCAGGGGATTCGACTGAAGCTTTCTTT. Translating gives CASSLAGDSTEAFF.

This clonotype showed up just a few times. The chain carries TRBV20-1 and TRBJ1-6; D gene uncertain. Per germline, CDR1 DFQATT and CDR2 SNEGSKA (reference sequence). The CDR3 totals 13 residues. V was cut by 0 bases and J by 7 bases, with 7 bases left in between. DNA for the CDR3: TGCAGTGCTAGAGAGGTCCACAATTCACCCCTCCACTTT. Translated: CSAREVHNSPLHF.

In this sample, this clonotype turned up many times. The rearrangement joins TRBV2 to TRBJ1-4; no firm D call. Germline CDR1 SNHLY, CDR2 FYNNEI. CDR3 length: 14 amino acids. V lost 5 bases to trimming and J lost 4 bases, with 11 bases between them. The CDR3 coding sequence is TGTGCCAGCAGTCCGTTTCTCCGTAATGAAAAACTGTTTTTT. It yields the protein CASSPFLRNEKLFF.

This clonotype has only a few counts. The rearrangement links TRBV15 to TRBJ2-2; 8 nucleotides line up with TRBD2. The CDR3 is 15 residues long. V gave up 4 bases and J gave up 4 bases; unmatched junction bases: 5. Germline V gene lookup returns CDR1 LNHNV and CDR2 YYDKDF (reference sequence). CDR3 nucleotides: TGTGCCACCAGCATAGGGCTAGCGGGCACCGGGGAGCTGTTTTTT. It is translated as CATSIGLAGTGELFF. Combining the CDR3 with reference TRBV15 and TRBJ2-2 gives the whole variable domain DAMVIQNPRYQVTQFGKPVTLSCSQTLNHNVMYWYQQKSSQAPKLLFHYYDKDFNNEADTPDNFQSRRPNTSFCFLDIRSPGLGDTAMYLCATSIGLAGTGELFFGEGSRLTVL.

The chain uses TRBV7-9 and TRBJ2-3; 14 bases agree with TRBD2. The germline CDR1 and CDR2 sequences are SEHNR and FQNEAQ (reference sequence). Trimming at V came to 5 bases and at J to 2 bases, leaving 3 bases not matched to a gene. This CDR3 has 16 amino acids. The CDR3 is CASSVGLAGDTDTQYF. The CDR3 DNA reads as TGTGCCAGCAGCGTGGGACTAGCGGGGGACACAGATACGCAGTATTTT.

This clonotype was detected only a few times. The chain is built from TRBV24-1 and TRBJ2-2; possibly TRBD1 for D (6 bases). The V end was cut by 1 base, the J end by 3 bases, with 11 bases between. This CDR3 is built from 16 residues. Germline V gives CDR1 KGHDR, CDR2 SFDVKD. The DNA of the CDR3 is TGTGCCACCAGTGATTTCCAGGGGCTTCACACCGGGGAGCTGTTTTTT. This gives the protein CATSDFQGLHTGELFF.

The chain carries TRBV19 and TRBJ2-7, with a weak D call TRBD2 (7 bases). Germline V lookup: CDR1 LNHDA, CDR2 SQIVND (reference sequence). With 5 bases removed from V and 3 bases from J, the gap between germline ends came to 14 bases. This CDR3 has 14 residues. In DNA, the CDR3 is TGTGCCAGTAGTCAAAGGGGGGGCCACTACGAGCAGTACTTC. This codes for CASSQRGGHYEQYF.

The CDR3 sequence is CASGSGTGGGEKLFF. CDR3 bases: TGTGCCAGCGGGAGCGGGACAGGCGGTGGCGAAAAACTGTTTTTT. The genes are TRBV19 and TRBJ1-4; TRBD1 matches 8 bases. The CDR3 consists of 15 residues. Per germline, CDR1 LNHDA and CDR2 SQIVND (reference sequence). With V trimmed by 9 bases and J by 8 bases, 14 bases remained unmatched. Together with reference TRBV19 and TRBJ1-4, the CDR3 gives the full variable domain: DGGITQSPKYLFRKEGQNVTLSCEQNLNHDAMYWYRQDPGQGLRLIYYSQIVNDFQKGDIAEGYSVSREKKESFPLTVTSAQKNPTAFYLCASGSGTGGGEKLFFGSGTQLSVL.

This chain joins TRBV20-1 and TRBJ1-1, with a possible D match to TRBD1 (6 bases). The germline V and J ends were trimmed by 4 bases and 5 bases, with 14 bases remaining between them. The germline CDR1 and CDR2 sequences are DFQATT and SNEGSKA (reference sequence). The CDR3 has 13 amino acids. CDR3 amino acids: CSAMLGAGTEAFF. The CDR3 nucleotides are TGCAGTGCTATGTTGGGGGCCGGAACTGAAGCTTTCTTT.

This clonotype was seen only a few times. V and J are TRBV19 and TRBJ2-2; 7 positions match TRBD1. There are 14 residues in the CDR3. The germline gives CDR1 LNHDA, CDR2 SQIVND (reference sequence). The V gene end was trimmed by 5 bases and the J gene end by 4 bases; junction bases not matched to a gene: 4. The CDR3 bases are TGTGCCAGTAGTCTTACAGGGGTCACCGGGGAGCTGTTTTTT. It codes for CASSLTGVTGELFF.

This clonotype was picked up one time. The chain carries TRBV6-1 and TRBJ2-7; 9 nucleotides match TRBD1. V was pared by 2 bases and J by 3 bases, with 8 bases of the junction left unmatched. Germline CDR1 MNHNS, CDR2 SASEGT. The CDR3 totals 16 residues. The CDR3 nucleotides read TGTGCCAGCAGTGAATCCTATCCGGGACAGGGCTACGAGCAGTACTTC. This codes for CASSESYPGQGYEQYF.

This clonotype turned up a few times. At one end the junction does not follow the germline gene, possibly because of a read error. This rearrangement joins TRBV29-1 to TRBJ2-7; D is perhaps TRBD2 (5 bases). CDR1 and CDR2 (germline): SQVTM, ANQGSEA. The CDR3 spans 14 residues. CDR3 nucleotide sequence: TGCAGCGTCGGAAAGCGGCAGAGCTCCTACAAGCAGTACTTC. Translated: CSVGKRQSSYKQYF.

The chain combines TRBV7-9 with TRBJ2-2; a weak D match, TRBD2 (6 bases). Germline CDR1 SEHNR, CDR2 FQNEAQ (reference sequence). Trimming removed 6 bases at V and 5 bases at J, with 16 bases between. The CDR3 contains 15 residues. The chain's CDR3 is CASRGGSPITGELFF. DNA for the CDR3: TGTGCCAGCAGGGGAGGCAGTCCCATTACCGGGGAGCTGTTTTTT.